This T cell receptor (beta chain) was captured in a study of cytomegalovirus exposure and HLA in healthy donors. Study details: The 95 million to 120 million unique TCR beta sequences, from 150 million to 200 million T cells, were found by an earlier analysis. Study conclusions and caveats: When analyzed later, the rates of TCR association showed variation by HLA locus, with DRB1 the most and HLA-C the fewest. For cytomegalovirus status, the classifier reportedly gave diagnoses with high specificity and sensitivity.

The PCR employed 60 Vbeta primers together with 13 Jbeta primers. Clones were sequenced by immunoSEQ multiplex PCR, and TCRdb holds only the in-frame ones, with some missing. The sample yields roughly 150,000 clones, about 80% seen once. CDR3 size: 18 residues. Germline V gene sequence: CDR1 SGHRS, CDR2 YFSETQ. Between the trimmed V and J ends, which lost 6 bases and 2 bases, there was a span of 27 bases. To note about this clone: Its specificity is not known.

This receptor was identified in a woman aged 25 to 39 in good health and CMV-seronegative. Sequencing was carried out using PBMCs. The chain joins TRBV5-1 to TRBJ2-7; a weak D match, TRBD1 (6 bases). CDR3 sequence (DNA): TGCGCCAGCACTGGGACGACTGGGCGGACAGCCGCCACCTACGAGCAGTACTTC. It translates to CASTGTTGRTAATYEQYF.